These 7 T cell receptor beta chains originate from one sample sequenced in a study of shared clonotypes between healthy human individuals. Naive CD8 cells lacked CD45RO, underwent positive selection for CCR7 and left out terminally differentiated effector memory CD45RA+ cells. Clones were read by immunoSEQ multiplex PCR, and TCRdb kept only the in-frame ones, dropping some. The sample holds 700,000 to 950,000 clones; around 96% are singletons and the top ten take about 0.25%. The sample consisted of naive CD8+ T cells sorted from blood. The receptors shown here come from a man between 25 and 39 years old in good health.

The gene calls are TRBV16 and TRBJ2-7, with D unresolved. This CDR3 has 14 residues. CDR1 and CDR2 (germline): KGHSY, FQNENV. The V and J ends lost 3 bases and 1 base respectively, with 10 bases between them. CDR3 loop: CASSQPAISYEQYF. DNA for the CDR3: TGTGCCAGCAGCCAGCCCGCGATATCCTACGAGCAGTACTTC. Complete variable domain (other parts from reference TRBV16 and TRBJ2-7): GEEVAQTPKHLVRGEGQKAKLYCAPIKGHSYVFWYQQVLKNEFKFLISFQNENVFDETGMPKERFSAKCLPNSPCSLEIQATKLEDSAVYFCASSQPAISYEQYFGPGTRLTVT.

The rearrangement links TRBV4-1 to TRBJ2-1; a possible D gene is TRBD2 (5 bases). V was cut by 0 bases and J by 15 bases, with 24 bases left in between. Germline CDR1 MGHRA, CDR2 YSYEKL. The CDR3 has 16 amino acids. The CDR3 loop reads CASSQEGGTLDWQPFF. CDR3 nucleotides: TGCGCCAGCAGCCAAGAAGGTGGTACACTGGACTGGCAGCCGTTCTTC.

The chain joins TRBV6-5 to TRBJ2-5; D unclear. From germline, CDR1 is MNHEY and CDR2 SVGAGI. V lost 2 bases and J 1 base, leaving 5 bases between the germline ends. The CDR3 is 13 residues long. Here the CDR3 reads CASSYPSQETQYF. CDR3 nucleotide sequence: TGTGCCAGCAGTTACCCAAGCCAAGAGACCCAGTACTTC.

This chain joins TRBV5-1 and TRBJ2-7; D uncertain. Trimming stripped 0 bases from V and 4 bases from J, with 8 bases between. The V gene's germline CDR1 is SGHRS and CDR2 YFSETQ. The CDR3 is 13 residues long. In nucleotides, the CDR3 is TGCGCCAGCAGCTTGGGGGCGCGGTACGAGCAGTACTTC. Its protein product is CASSLGARYEQYF.

The chain has TRBV9 and TRBJ2-7; D is possibly TRBD2 (7 bases). The CDR3 spans 14 residues. V was clipped by 0 bases and J by 3 bases, with 10 bases between them. Germline V lookup: CDR1 SGDLS, CDR2 YYNGEE. CDR3 amino acids: CASSVDGGLYEQYF. CDR3 bases: TGTGCCAGCAGCGTAGACGGGGGGCTCTACGAGCAGTACTTC.

The chain joins TRBV7-8 to TRBJ2-5; D might be TRBD1 or TRBD2, each matching 6 bases. This CDR3 contains 17 residues. Looked up from germline, CDR1 is SGHVS and CDR2 is FQNEAQ. V shed 5 bases and J shed 2 bases, with 21 bases lying between them. For the CDR3, the DNA is TGTGCCAGCAGCCAAGTTGTGGCGGAGGGGGGTCAAGAGACCCAGTACTTC. Its protein product is CASSQVVAEGGQETQYF.

V and J are TRBV5-1 and TRBJ2-7, with 9 bases matching TRBD2. CDR1 SGHRS and CDR2 YFSETQ come from the germline V gene. V gave up 3 bases and J gave up 6 bases; unmatched junction bases: 16. The CDR3 consists of 17 residues. DNA of the CDR3: TGCGCCAGCAGCTGGTCTCTGCGGGAGGGGCTAGGAGGCGAGCAGTACTTC. This codes for CASSWSLREGLGGEQYF.